The rows below give T cell receptor beta chains drawn from one sample of a study of shared clonotypes between healthy human individuals. Sequencing was performed with immunoSEQ multiplex PCR; in TCRdb, only in-frame clones are kept and a portion is missing. The sample comprises about 680,000 clones, approximately 73% of which are singletons, and around 1.8% rests with the top ten. The sample taken for sequencing was memory CD4+ T cells sorted from blood. The origin of the receptors is a woman in her twenties or thirties in good health. CDR3s include the opening cysteine and the closing phenylalanine or tryptophan. Each record gives: clone size, V gene, D gene, J gene, CDR3 DNA, CDR3 protein. The D gene is left open where the match is weak. Clone size is stated in some rows and not others, as once, few, many or a class when expanded.

clone size: few; V gene: TRBV7-8; D gene: -; J gene: TRBJ1-5; CDR3 DNA: TGTGCCAGCAGCTTAGGGGGACAAGCCAATCAGCCCCAGCATTTT; CDR3 protein: CASSLGGQANQPQHF
clone size: -; V gene: TRBV19; D gene: -; J gene: TRBJ1-4; CDR3 DNA: TGTGCCAGTACTTGGGCGGTTGATAATGAAAAACTGTTTTTT; CDR3 protein: CASTWAVDNEKLFF
clone size: few; V gene: TRBV29-1; D gene: -; J gene: TRBJ2-5; CDR3 DNA: TGCAGCGTTGTTCTGCCAGCAGTCCAAGAGACCCAGTACTTC; CDR3 protein: CSVVLPAVQETQYF
clone size: -; V gene: TRBV7-9; D gene: TRBD1; J gene: TRBJ1-5; CDR3 DNA: TGTGCCAGCAGCGGGACAGGGGGAAATCAGCCCCAGCATTTT; CDR3 protein: CASSGTGGNQPQHF
clone size: once; V gene: TRBV7-9; D gene: TRBD2; J gene: TRBJ2-5; CDR3 DNA: TGTGCCGTCCGCCGGGGACTAGAATGGACCCAGTACTTC; CDR3 protein: CAVRRGLEWTQYF
clone size: -; V gene: TRBV7-6; D gene: -; J gene: TRBJ1-3; CDR3 DNA: TGTGCCAGCAGCTTATCTTCAGGGGGAAACACCATATATTTT; CDR3 protein: CASSLSSGGNTIYF
clone size: -; V gene: TRBV6-5; D gene: TRBD1; J gene: TRBJ1-2; CDR3 DNA: TGTGCCAGCAGTTTGGGACAGGGGGCCCTCTATGGCTACACCTTC; CDR3 protein: CASSLGQGALYGYTF
clone size: -; V gene: TRBV5-1; D gene: TRBD2; J gene: TRBJ2-1; CDR3 DNA: TGCGCCAGCAGCTCCCGACTAGCGGGAGGCGATGAGCAGTTCTTC; CDR3 protein: CASSSRLAGGDEQFF
clone size: -; V gene: TRBV30; D gene: -; J gene: TRBJ1-2; CDR3 DNA: TGTGCCTGGAGTGTCCGAGCTAACTATGGCTACACCTTC; CDR3 protein: CAWSVRANYGYTF
clone size: -; V gene: TRBV2; D gene: -; J gene: TRBJ2-3; CDR3 DNA: TGTGCCAGCACCTTGACCCGGTCAGATACGCAGTATTTT; CDR3 protein: CASTLTRSDTQYF
clone size: -; V gene: TRBV6-1; D gene: -; J gene: TRBJ1-1; CDR3 DNA: TGTGCCAGCAGTGAATCGGGTACAGTTGAAGCTTTCTTT; CDR3 protein: CASSESGTVEAFF
clone size: -; V gene: TRBV5-6; D gene: TRBD1; J gene: TRBJ1-2; CDR3 DNA: TGTGCCAGCAGCATGAGTACAGGGGGCTGGGTTGGAGGCTACACCTTC; CDR3 protein: CASSMSTGGWVGGYTF
clone size: -; V gene: TRBV6-1; D gene: TRBD1; J gene: TRBJ2-2; CDR3 DNA: TGTGCCAGCAGTGGACAGGGGGCAGTCACCGGGGAGCTGTTTTTT; CDR3 protein: CASSGQGAVTGELFF
clone size: -; V gene: TRBV7-2; D gene: TRBD2; J gene: TRBJ2-3; CDR3 DNA: TGTGCCAGCAGCCCCTGGGGGGGAGGAGATACGCAGTATTTT; CDR3 protein: CASSPWGGGDTQYF
clone size: -; V gene: TRBV5-6; D gene: -; J gene: TRBJ1-1; CDR3 DNA: TGTGCCAGCAGCTTTTTTAGCACATTTGAAGCTTTCTTT; CDR3 protein: CASSFFSTFEAFF
clone size: -; V gene: TRBV7-3; D gene: -; J gene: TRBJ1-1; CDR3 DNA: TGTGCCAGCAGCTTAGGTTTAGGGGGTAGTAGGGCGAACACTGAAGCTTTCTTT; CDR3 protein: CASSLGLGGSRANTEAFF
clone size: -; V gene: TRBV14; D gene: -; J gene: TRBJ2-2; CDR3 DNA: TGTGCCAGCAGCCCCATGGAGCGGGCATACAACACCGGGGAGCTGTTTTTT; CDR3 protein: CASSPMERAYNTGELFF
clone size: few; V gene: TRBV10-2; D gene: TRBD1; J gene: TRBJ1-1; CDR3 DNA: TGCGCCAGCAGTGCCTTATCTGCTCAGGGACAGGGTGAAGCTTTCTTT; CDR3 protein: CASSALSAQGQGEAFF
clone size: few; V gene: TRBV5-3; D gene: TRBD2; J gene: TRBJ2-7; CDR3 DNA: TGTGCCAGAAGCTTGATAGTAGCGGGTTACCTCTACGAGCAGTACTTC; CDR3 protein: CARSLIVAGYLYEQYF
clone size: once; V gene: TRBV7-8; D gene: -; J gene: TRBJ1-1; CDR3 DNA: TGTGCCAGCAGCCCGCGAGGGGCAGACTTTAACACTGAAGCTTTCTTT; CDR3 protein: CASSPRGADFNTEAFF
clone size: -; V gene: TRBV5-6; D gene: -; J gene: TRBJ2-5; CDR3 DNA: TGTGCCAGCAGCTTGCTGATGGCGGGGTCGGAGACCCAGTACTTC; CDR3 protein: CASSLLMAGSETQYF
clone size: -; V gene: TRBV5-4; D gene: -; J gene: TRBJ2-7; CDR3 DNA: TGTGCCAGCAGCAGTGGGGGACAACAGAGCTCCTACGAGCAGTACTTC; CDR3 protein: CASSSGGQQSSYEQYF
clone size: -; V gene: TRBV5-6; D gene: -; J gene: TRBJ2-3; CDR3 DNA: TGTGCCAGCAGCTTGAGGGTAAATACGCAGTATTTT; CDR3 protein: CASSLRVNTQYF
clone size: -; V gene: TRBV5-1; D gene: -; J gene: TRBJ1-4; CDR3 DNA: TGCGCCAGCAGCTTGATTGGGGATGGTGAAAAACTGTTTTTT; CDR3 protein: CASSLIGDGEKLFF
clone size: once; V gene: TRBV28; D gene: TRBD1; J gene: TRBJ1-1; CDR3 DNA: TGTGCCAGCAGTTTTCCAGGGACAGCTAACACTGAAGCTTTCTTT; CDR3 protein: CASSFPGTANTEAFF
clone size: once; V gene: TRBV6-6; D gene: TRBD2; J gene: TRBJ2-4; CDR3 DNA: TGTGCCAGCAGCCACGCCGGGACTAGCGGGACTTACATTCAGTACTTC; CDR3 protein: CASSHAGTSGTYIQYF
clone size: -; V gene: TRBV28; D gene: TRBD1; J gene: TRBJ2-5; CDR3 DNA: TGTGCCAGCAGTTTAGGTTTCCAGGGGGAACAAGAGACCCAGTACTTC; CDR3 protein: CASSLGFQGEQETQYF
clone size: -; V gene: TRBV18; D gene: -; J gene: TRBJ1-1; CDR3 DNA: TGTGCCAGCTCACCAGACTATGAGGAAGCTTTCTTT; CDR3 protein: CASSPDYEEAFF
clone size: -; V gene: TRBV28; D gene: -; J gene: TRBJ2-5; CDR3 DNA: TGTGCCAGCAGTTGGTCCACAGCGGGCGGGTACCAAGAGACCCAGTACTTC; CDR3 protein: CASSWSTAGGYQETQYF
clone size: -; V gene: TRBV2; D gene: TRBD1; J gene: TRBJ1-5; CDR3 DNA: TGTGCCAGCGATTCTCAGGGGGATAGCAATCAGCCCCAGCATTTT; CDR3 protein: CASDSQGDSNQPQHF
clone size: -; V gene: TRBV15; D gene: -; J gene: TRBJ2-2; CDR3 DNA: TGTGCCACCAGCAGAGATTCGAGAAACACCGGGGAGCTGTTTTTT; CDR3 protein: CATSRDSRNTGELFF
clone size: once; V gene: TRBV30; D gene: -; J gene: TRBJ2-7; CDR3 DNA: TGTGCCTGGAGTCCAGACAGGACCCTCTCCTACGAGCAGTACTTC; CDR3 protein: CAWSPDRTLSYEQYF
clone size: -; V gene: TRBV10-1; D gene: TRBD1; J gene: TRBJ2-1; CDR3 DNA: TGCGCCAGCAGTGATCGGGACAGACAAGTACATGAGCAGTTCTTC; CDR3 protein: CASSDRDRQVHEQFF
clone size: -; V gene: TRBV14; D gene: -; J gene: TRBJ2-7; CDR3 DNA: TGTGCCAGCAGCCTGATACAGGGCTACGAGCAGTACTTC; CDR3 protein: CASSLIQGYEQYF
clone size: many; V gene: TRBV10-2; D gene: TRBD1; J gene: TRBJ1-4; CDR3 DNA: TGCGCCAGCAGTAAGACAGGGGTTGAACTGTTTTTT; CDR3 protein: CASSKTGVELFF
clone size: -; V gene: TRBV18; D gene: TRBD2; J gene: TRBJ2-1; CDR3 DNA: TGTGCCAGCTCATTTGGGACTAGCGGGAGAGGGGCCTACAATGAGCAGTTCTTC; CDR3 protein: CASSFGTSGRGAYNEQFF
clone size: -; V gene: TRBV27; D gene: -; J gene: TRBJ1-2; CDR3 DNA: TGTGCCAGCAAGGTCCTCTATGGGGGGACGGTTGGCTACACCTTC; CDR3 protein: CASKVLYGGTVGYTF
clone size: -; V gene: TRBV5-5; D gene: -; J gene: TRBJ2-7; CDR3 DNA: TGTGCCAGCAGCTTGTCACTCACCTACGAGCAGTACTTC; CDR3 protein: CASSLSLTYEQYF
clone size: -; V gene: TRBV25-1; D gene: TRBD1; J gene: TRBJ2-7; CDR3 DNA: TGTGCCAGCAGCCCCGGGACAGGGCTCGAGCAGTACTTC; CDR3 protein: CASSPGTGLEQYF
clone size: -; V gene: TRBV5-8; D gene: TRBD1; J gene: TRBJ2-7; CDR3 DNA: TGTGCCAGCAGCCCAGGGACAGGGAATATCTACGAGCAGTACTTC; CDR3 protein: CASSPGTGNIYEQYF
clone size: once; V gene: TRBV5-1; D gene: -; J gene: TRBJ2-3; CDR3 DNA: TGCGCCAGCAGCTTGGGGTCAGGGGGCACAGATACGCAGTATTTT; CDR3 protein: CASSLGSGGTDTQYF
clone size: -; V gene: TRBV25-1; D gene: -; J gene: TRBJ1-5; CDR3 DNA: TGTGCCAGCAGTGGGACAGATAGCAATCAGCCCCAGCATTTT; CDR3 protein: CASSGTDSNQPQHF
clone size: -; V gene: TRBV30; D gene: TRBD1; J gene: TRBJ2-4; CDR3 DNA: TGTGCCTGGGGGTCTCAGGACAGGGATTGGAGCATTCAGTACTTC; CDR3 protein: CAWGSQDRDWSIQYF
clone size: few; V gene: TRBV7-8; D gene: -; J gene: TRBJ2-7; CDR3 DNA: TGTGCCAGCAGCTTAAACGGCTACGAGCAGTACTTC; CDR3 protein: CASSLNGYEQYF
clone size: -; V gene: TRBV19; D gene: -; J gene: TRBJ1-5; CDR3 DNA: TGTGCCAGTAGTAGGGGCGAGGGCCGTCGGCCCCAGCATTTT; CDR3 protein: CASSRGEGRRPQHF
clone size: -; V gene: TRBV6-1; D gene: -; J gene: TRBJ1-4; CDR3 DNA: TGTGCCAGCAGTGGGACCGGGGGGGGAGCTGGTAATGAAAAACTGTTTTTT; CDR3 protein: CASSGTGGGAGNEKLFF
clone size: once; V gene: TRBV4-1; D gene: -; J gene: TRBJ2-7; CDR3 DNA: TGCGCCAGCCAACTGGAGCGGGCGGCTCTCTACGAGCAGTACTTC; CDR3 protein: CASQLERAALYEQYF
clone size: -; V gene: TRBV28; D gene: -; J gene: TRBJ2-7; CDR3 DNA: TGTGCCAGCAGTCAAACCGGGAGACCTCCCTCCTACGAGCAGTACTTC; CDR3 protein: CASSQTGRPPSYEQYF
clone size: once; V gene: TRBV7-6; D gene: TRBD1; J gene: TRBJ1-4; CDR3 DNA: TGTGCCAGCAGCTTAGTCCCCGGACAGGGTGGAAAACTGTTTTTT; CDR3 protein: CASSLVPGQGGKLFF
clone size: -; V gene: TRBV7-8; D gene: -; J gene: TRBJ1-3; CDR3 DNA: TGTGCCAGCAGCTCCACCGGGCCGGCAGGAAACACCATATATTTT; CDR3 protein: CASSSTGPAGNTIYF
clone size: -; V gene: TRBV28; D gene: -; J gene: TRBJ2-1; CDR3 DNA: TGTGCCAGCAATCTACTTGAGGGGAATGAGCAGTTCTTC; CDR3 protein: CASNLLEGNEQFF
clone size: few; V gene: TRBV25-1; D gene: -; J gene: TRBJ2-1; CDR3 DNA: TGTGCCAGCAGTGACCGGGTAAGACAGCAGTTCTTC; CDR3 protein: CASSDRVRQQFF
clone size: once; V gene: TRBV5-4; D gene: TRBD1; J gene: TRBJ1-1; CDR3 DNA: TGTGCCAGCAGCTTAGGACAGGGGGTGAACACTGAAGCTTTCTTT; CDR3 protein: CASSLGQGVNTEAFF
clone size: -; V gene: TRBV2; D gene: -; J gene: TRBJ2-5; CDR3 DNA: TGTGCCAGTCTCCGGGACTTACAAGAGACCCAGTACTTC; CDR3 protein: CASLRDLQETQYF
clone size: -; V gene: TRBV19; D gene: TRBD1; J gene: TRBJ2-7; CDR3 DNA: TGTGCCAGTAGTACCCAGGGGGCGCGGGCCGAGCAGTACTTC; CDR3 protein: CASSTQGARAEQYF
clone size: once; V gene: TRBV6-7; D gene: -; J gene: TRBJ2-5; CDR3 DNA: TGTGCCAGCAGCCCTAGGGAGACCCAGTACTTC; CDR3 protein: CASSPRETQYF
clone size: -; V gene: TRBV5-1; D gene: -; J gene: TRBJ1-1; CDR3 DNA: TGCGCCAGCAGCTTGGGGACTCTTATAGGGGGGACTGAAGCTTTCTTT; CDR3 protein: CASSLGTLIGGTEAFF
clone size: few; V gene: TRBV4-1; D gene: TRBD2; J gene: TRBJ2-2; CDR3 DNA: TGCGCCAGCAGCCAGGGTCGACTAGCGGATCTCGGGGAGCTGTTTTTT; CDR3 protein: CASSQGRLADLGELFF
clone size: -; V gene: TRBV11-2; D gene: TRBD2; J gene: TRBJ2-1; CDR3 DNA: TGTGCCAGCAGCTTTTTGACTAGCGGGGACAATGAGCAGTTCTTC; CDR3 protein: CASSFLTSGDNEQFF